This T cell receptor beta chain was retrieved from a study of cytomegalovirus exposure and HLA in healthy donors. Trimming removed 4 bases at V and 3 bases at J, with 14 bases between. The CDR3 covers 14 residues. CDR1 SGHNT and CDR2 YYREEE come from the germline V gene (reference sequence). Here immunoSEQ multiplex PCR was the method, and the copy in TCRdb shows in-frame clones only, minus some. The sample records approximately 190,000 clones, roughly 82% being singletons. The sample consisted of PBMCs. This chain connects TRBV5-4 to TRBJ2-7, with D uncertain. This TCR was recovered from a woman aged 25 to 39 in good health and CMV-seropositive. The CDR3 spells CASSSNNENYEQYF. As DNA, the CDR3 is TGTGCCAGCAGCAGTAATAACGAGAACTACGAGCAGTACTTC.